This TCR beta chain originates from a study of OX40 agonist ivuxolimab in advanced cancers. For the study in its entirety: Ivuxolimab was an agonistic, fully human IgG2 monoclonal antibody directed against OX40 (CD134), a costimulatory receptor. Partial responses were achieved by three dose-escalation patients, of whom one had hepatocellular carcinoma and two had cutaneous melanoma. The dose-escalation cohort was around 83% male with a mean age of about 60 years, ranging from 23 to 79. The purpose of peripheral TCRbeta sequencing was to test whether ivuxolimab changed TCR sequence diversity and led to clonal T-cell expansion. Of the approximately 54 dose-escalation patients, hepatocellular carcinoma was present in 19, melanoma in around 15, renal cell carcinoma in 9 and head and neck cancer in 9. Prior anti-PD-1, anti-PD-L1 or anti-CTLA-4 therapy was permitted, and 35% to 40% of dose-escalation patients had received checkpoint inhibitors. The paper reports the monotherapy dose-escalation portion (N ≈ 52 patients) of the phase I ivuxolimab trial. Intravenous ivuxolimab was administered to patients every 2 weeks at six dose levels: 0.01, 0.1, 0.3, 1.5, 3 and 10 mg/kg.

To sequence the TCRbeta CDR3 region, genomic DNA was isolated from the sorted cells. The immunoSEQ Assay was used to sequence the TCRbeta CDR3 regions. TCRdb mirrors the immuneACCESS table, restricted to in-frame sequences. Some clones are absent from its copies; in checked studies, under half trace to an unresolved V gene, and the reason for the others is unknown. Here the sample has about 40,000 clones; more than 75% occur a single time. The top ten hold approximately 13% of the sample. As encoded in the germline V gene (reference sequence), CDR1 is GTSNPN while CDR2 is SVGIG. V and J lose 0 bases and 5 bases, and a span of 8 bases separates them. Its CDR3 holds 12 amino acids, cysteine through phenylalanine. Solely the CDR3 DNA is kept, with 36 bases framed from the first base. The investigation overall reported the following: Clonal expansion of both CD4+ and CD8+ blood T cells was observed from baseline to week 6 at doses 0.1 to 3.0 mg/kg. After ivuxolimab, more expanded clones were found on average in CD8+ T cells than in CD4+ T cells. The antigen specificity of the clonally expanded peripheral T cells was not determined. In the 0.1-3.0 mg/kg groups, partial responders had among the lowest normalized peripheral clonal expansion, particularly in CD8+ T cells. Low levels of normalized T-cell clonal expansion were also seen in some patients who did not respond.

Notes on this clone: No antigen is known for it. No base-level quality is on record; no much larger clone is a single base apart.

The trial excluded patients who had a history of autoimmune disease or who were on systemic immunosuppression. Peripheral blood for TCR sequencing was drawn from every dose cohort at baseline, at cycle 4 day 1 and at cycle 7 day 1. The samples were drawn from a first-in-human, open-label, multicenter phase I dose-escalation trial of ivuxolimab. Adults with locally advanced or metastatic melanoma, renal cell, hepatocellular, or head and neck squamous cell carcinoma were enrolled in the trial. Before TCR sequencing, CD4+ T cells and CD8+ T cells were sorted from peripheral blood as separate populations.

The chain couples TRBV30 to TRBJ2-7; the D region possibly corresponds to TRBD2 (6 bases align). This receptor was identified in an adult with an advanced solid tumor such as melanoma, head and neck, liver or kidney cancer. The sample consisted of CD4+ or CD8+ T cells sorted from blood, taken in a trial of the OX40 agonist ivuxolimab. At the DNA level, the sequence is TGTGCCTGGAGTGTGGGGGAGGACGAGCAGTACTTC. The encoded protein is CAWSVGEDEQYF.